The 20 T cell receptor beta chains below come from one sample, sequenced in a study of human T cells and chemical hapten exposure. MiXCR, run by TCRdb on the RACE reads, gives a single entry per CDR3 protein. The table lists over 35,000 distinct CDR3 sequences, about 13% of them singletons. Time point specified: patch test 3, about 24 weeks after DPC sensitization. Treatment: therapeutic diphenylcyclopropenone sensitization with weekly scalp DPC. The authors' total RNA extraction used unfractionated whole blood. The specimen was whole blood, collected in connection with sensitization to the hapten diphenylcyclopropenone (DPC). The source of these receptors is a woman aged 40 to 55 with alopecia areata. Some clones in this sample may be carry-over from other donors' samples.

The CDR3: CASSPPRTSLAKNIQYF. The CDR3 coding sequence is TGCGCCAGCAGCCCCCCCAGAACCAGCTTAGCCAAAAACATTCAGTACTTC. The chain uses TRBV4-3 and TRBJ2-4; D not certain. CDR1 and CDR2 from the germline V gene are LGHNA and YSLEER. Trimming removed 4 bases from V and 0 bases from J, with 16 bases in between. CDR3 length: 17 residues.

V is TRBV4-3 and J is TRBJ1-2, with unresolved D. CDR3 length: 13 residues. V was cut by 0 bases and J by 11 bases, with 13 bases left in between. The germline CDR1 and CDR2 sequences are LGHNA and YSLEER. The CDR3: CASSQDRTPWYTF. DNA of the CDR3: TGCGCCAGCAGCCAAGATCGTACCCCGTGGTACACCTTC.

This clonotype was observed a handful of times. The J gene is TRBJ2-1, the V gene TRBV29-1; TRBD2 is a possible D gene (5 bases). V was pared by 7 bases and J by 4 bases, with 14 bases between. The CDR3 runs 13 residues. CDR1 is SQVTM, CDR2 ANQGSEA, per germline. The DNA for the CDR3 is TGCAGCGCTGGCGGGCCGAGATACAATGAGCAGTTCTTC. Translated, it gives CSAGGPRYNEQFF.

This clonotype was counted only a few times. The chain links TRBV29-1 to TRBJ2-5; possible D gene TRBD2, 6 bases. Germline V gene lookup returns CDR1 SQVTM and CDR2 ANQGSEA. The CDR3 is made up of 12 amino acids. V was pared by 4 bases and J by 5 bases, with 11 bases between. The DNA of the CDR3 is TGCAGCGTTGTGGCTAGCGACGAGACCCAGTACTTC. The encoded protein is CSVVASDETQYF.

The chain uses TRBV27 and TRBJ1-5, with D perhaps matching TRBD1 (5 bases). The germline CDR1 and CDR2 sequences are MNHEY and SMNVEV (reference sequence). Trimming took off 2 bases at V and 15 bases at J, with 14 bases between the two ends. The CDR3 consists of 12 residues. The CDR3 nucleotides read TGTGCCAGCAGTTTACCCTCGGGGCATTGGCATTTT. Translating gives CASSLPSGHWHF.

The V call is TRBV29-1, the J call TRBJ2-7, with a possible D match to TRBD1 (5 bases). The CDR3 covers 13 residues. Trimming stripped 4 bases from V and 1 base from J, with 11 bases between. Germline loops: CDR1 SQVTM, CDR2 ANQGSEA. Here the CDR3 reads CSVVVTESYEQYF. The CDR3 nucleotides read TGCAGCGTTGTCGTGACAGAATCCTACGAGCAGTACTTC.

The rearrangement links TRBV11-3 to TRBJ2-1; unclear D gene. The CDR3 runs to 12 residues. Germline V gene data show CDR1 as SGHNT and CDR2 as YENEEA. V was shortened by 1 base and J by 9 bases, with 7 bases between the two germline ends. The CDR3 bases are TGTGCCAGCAGCTTAGCCGGATCTGAGCAGTTCTTC. Protein product: CASSLAGSEQFF.

The chain employs TRBV10-2 and TRBJ2-7; D gene unclear. Trimming stripped 0 bases from V and 0 bases from J, with 12 bases between. This CDR3 is built from 16 residues. Looked up from germline, CDR1 is WSHSY and CDR2 is SAAADI. For the CDR3, the DNA is TGCGCCAGCAGTGAGTCTGTGGGGTTCAGCTCCTACGAGCAGTACTTC. Amino acid sequence: CASSESVGFSSYEQYF.

The chain has TRBV29-1 and TRBJ2-3, with D perhaps matching TRBD1 (6 bases). CDR3 length: 14 residues. Per germline, CDR1 SQVTM and CDR2 ANQGSEA. With 6 bases removed from V and 0 bases from J, the gap between germline ends came to 13 bases. The CDR3 sequence: CSVATGQSTDTQYF. The CDR3, as DNA: TGCAGCGTCGCTACGGGACAAAGCACAGATACGCAGTATTTT.

At least ten counts were recorded for this clonotype. This rearrangement joins TRBV20-1 to TRBJ2-7; D gene ambiguous. CDR3 length: 12 residues. The ends were cut back, 3 bases at V and 6 bases at J, with 12 bases in the middle. Germline assignment: CDR1 DFQATT and CDR2 SNEGSKA (reference sequence). CDR3 nucleotide sequence: TGCAGTGCTAGCCCCTTTTCCGGCGAGCAGTACTTC. The encoded protein is CSASPFSGEQYF.

This clonotype appeared many times. The V call is TRBV5-4, the J call TRBJ2-1; 8 positions agree with TRBD1. With 6 bases clipped from V and 4 bases from J, the junction kept 9 bases outside the gene matches. Germline V CDR1 and CDR2: SGHNT, YYREEE (reference sequence). The CDR3 runs 15 residues. The CDR3 protein is CASTFGQGRYNEQFF. CDR3 nucleotides: TGTGCCAGCACCTTCGGACAGGGCCGATACAATGAGCAGTTCTTC. The entire variable domain, with the rest obtained from reference TRBV5-4 and TRBJ2-1, is as follows: ETGVTQSPTHLIKTRGQQVTLRCSSQSGHNTVSWYQQALGQGPQFIFQYYREEENGRGNFPPRFSGLQFPNYSSELNVNALELDDSALYLCASTFGQGRYNEQFFGPGTRLTVL.

This clonotype was observed many times. V and J are TRBV28 and TRBJ2-7; no reliable D call. Trimming pared 10 bases from V and 3 bases from J, leaving 10 bases between. This CDR3 comprises 11 residues. Germline values: CDR1 MDHEN, CDR2 SYDVKM. CDR3 in amino acids: CATRSYYEQYF. DNA of the CDR3: TGTGCCACCCGGTCGTACTACGAGCAGTACTTC.

This clonotype was counted many times. Written as DNA, the CDR3 is TGTGCCATCCTCCCGGCCGGGACAGAACACACCGGGGAGCTGTTTTTT. This sequence encodes CAILPAGTEHTGELFF. This chain connects TRBV10-3 to TRBJ2-2; TRBD1 aligns across 7 bases. This CDR3 comprises 16 residues. The germline CDR1 and CDR2 sequences are ENHRY and SYGVKD. The V gene end was trimmed by 8 bases and the J gene end by 3 bases; junction bases not matched to a gene: 12.

This rearrangement joins TRBV3-1 to TRBJ2-3; possible D gene TRBD2, 5 bases. This CDR3 region has 15 residues. Trimming stripped 5 bases from V and 3 bases from J, with 15 bases between. From germline, CDR1 is LGHDT and CDR2 YNNKEL (reference sequence). The CDR3 DNA follows: TGTGCCAGCAGCACCTGGGAGCGGCAAACAGATACGCAGTATTTT. Amino acid sequence: CASSTWERQTDTQYF.

The table lists this clonotype with many counts. The chain employs TRBV30 and TRBJ1-4; D remains unclear. Looked up from germline, CDR1 is GTSNPN and CDR2 is SVGIG (reference sequence). The CDR3 runs 12 residues. The germline V and J ends were trimmed by 0 bases and 8 bases, with 7 bases remaining between them. CDR3 nucleotides: TGTGCCTGGAGTGTCGTCAGGGAAAAACTGTTTTTT. Translated, it gives CAWSVVREKLFF.

The chain has TRBV28 and TRBJ2-1, with TRBD2 identical over 8 bases. Germline values: CDR1 MDHEN, CDR2 SYDVKM. V trimming: 4 bases; J trimming: 4 bases; junction bases outside the gene matches: 9. The CDR3 is 16 amino acids. CDR3 residues: CASSSGGAGEYNEQFF. CDR3 bases: TGTGCCAGCAGTTCCGGGGGAGCGGGAGAGTACAATGAGCAGTTCTTC.

This clonotype occurred many times. This rearrangement joins TRBV18 to TRBJ2-7; TRBD2 agrees at 7 bases. The trim removed 8 bases at V and 3 bases at J, leaving 16 bases unmatched. Germline V gene data show CDR1 as KGHSH and CDR2 as LQKENI. CDR3 length: 16 residues. In nucleotides, the CDR3 is TGTGCCAGCACACTCCTCGCGGGGACTAACAACTACGAGCAGTACTTC. It is translated as CASTLLAGTNNYEQYF. Drawing the rest from reference TRBV18 and TRBJ2-7, the complete variable domain is NAGVMQNPRHLVRRRGQEARLRCSPMKGHSHVYWYRQLPEEGLKFMVYLQKENIIDESGMPKERFSAEFPKEGPSILRIQQVVRGDSAAYFCASTLLAGTNNYEQYFGPGTRLTVT.

A few counts support this clonotype. This chain joins TRBV29-1 and TRBJ2-1; either TRBD1 or TRBD2 may supply D (5 bases each). Germline lookup yields CDR1 SQVTM and CDR2 ANQGSEA. The CDR3 contains 13 residues. Trimming stripped 8 bases from V and 3 bases from J, with 14 bases between. The CDR3 sequence: CSHTRENYNEQFF. CDR3 in DNA: TGCAGCCACACCAGGGAGAACTACAATGAGCAGTTCTTC.

This clonotype appeared many times. This chain links TRBV20-1 with TRBJ2-1, with D perhaps being TRBD1 or TRBD2 (5 bases each). CDR1 and CDR2 (germline): DFQATT, SNEGSKA (reference sequence). The length of the CDR3 is 16 residues. V lost 0 bases and J 0 bases, leaving 12 bases between the germline ends. The CDR3 region has the DNA TGCAGTGCTAGAGATCGAGGGGCCCGCTCCTACAATGAGCAGTTCTTC. Translating it yields CSARDRGARSYNEQFF.

The sample holds a few counts of this clonotype. The chain uses TRBV7-2 and TRBJ2-5; no clear D. Germline V CDR1 and CDR2: SGHTA, FQGNSA. The CDR3 consists of 12 residues. The ends were cut back, 5 bases at V and 5 bases at J, with 9 bases in the middle. CDR3 sequence: CASSPSRETQYF. CDR3 sequence (DNA): TGTGCCAGCAGCCCGAGCCGGGAGACCCAGTACTTC.